This entry concerns a single TCR beta chain. Only one count was recorded for this clone. Its antigen target is currently unknown. No qualities accompany the bases; no much larger clone lies one base away. These data come from a study of OX40 agonist ivuxolimab in advanced cancers. With regard to the full study: Ivuxolimab was an agonistic, fully human IgG2 monoclonal antibody directed against OX40 (CD134), a costimulatory receptor. Among the approximately 50 dose-escalation patients, around 19 had hepatocellular carcinoma, 15 or so melanoma, 9 renal cell carcinoma and 9 head and neck cancer. The dose-escalation cohort was 82.7% male with a mean age of approximately 60 years, ranging from roughly 20 to 80. Peripheral TCRbeta sequencing was intended to test whether TCR sequence diversity was altered and clonal T-cell expansion was caused by ivuxolimab. Intravenous ivuxolimab was administered to patients every 2 weeks at six dose levels: 0.01, 0.1, 0.3, 1.5, 3 and 10 mg/kg. Prior anti-PD-1, anti-PD-L1 or anti-CTLA-4 therapy was permitted, and checkpoint inhibitors had been received by around 39% of dose-escalation patients. The monotherapy dose-escalation portion (N ≈ 50 patients) of the phase I ivuxolimab trial is reported in the paper. Partial responses occurred in three dose-escalation patients, of whom one had hepatocellular carcinoma and two had cutaneous melanoma.

Patients with autoimmune disease history or receiving systemic immunosuppression were excluded from the trial. In every dose cohort, peripheral blood was drawn for TCR sequencing at baseline, cycle 4 day 1, and cycle 7 day 1. The samples were drawn from a first-in-human, open-label, multicenter phase I dose-escalation trial of ivuxolimab. Adults with locally advanced or metastatic melanoma, renal cell, hepatocellular, or head and neck squamous cell carcinoma were enrolled in the trial. Before TCR sequencing, CD4+ T cells and CD8+ T cells were sorted from peripheral blood as separate populations. Points the paper makes about the study in general: Low levels of normalized T-cell clonal expansion were also seen in some patients who did not respond. In the 0.1-3.0 mg/kg groups, partial responders were among the patients with the lowest normalized peripheral clonal expansion, particularly in CD8+ T cells. The antigen specificity of the clonally expanded peripheral T cells was not determined. After ivuxolimab, more expanded clones were found on average in CD8+ T cells than in CD4+ T cells. At doses from 0.1 to 3.0 mg/kg, clonal expansion was seen in both CD4+ and CD8+ blood T cells between baseline and week 6.

Genomic DNA was isolated from the sorted cells so that the TCRbeta CDR3 region could be sequenced. TCRbeta CDR3 regions were sequenced using the immunoSEQ Assay. The source is immuneACCESS, and TCRdb retained only in-frame sequences with V and J called. Part of the clones is not carried over; for the studies checked, unresolved V genes explain less than half of this, and the remainder is unexplained. The sample table shows more than 35,000 clones, and less than 90% are seen once. Together, the top ten hold around 6.8% of the sample. CDR1 and CDR2 were assigned from the germline V gene as MGHDK and SYGVNS. Relative to germline, V is 3 bases shorter and J is 2 bases shorter, with 10 bases between their ends. CDR3 length: 14 amino acids, cysteine to phenylalanine. CDR3 DNA is the only sequence kept; it has 42 bases, read in frame from the first base.

Sequencing was performed on CD4+ or CD8+ T cells sorted from blood, taken in a trial of the OX40 agonist ivuxolimab. The receptor comes from an adult with an advanced solid tumor such as melanoma, head and neck, liver or kidney cancer. The sequence is built from TRBV25-1 and TRBJ2-5; the D gene lacks a confident call. CDR3 reads: CASSDRQTQETQYF. In nucleotide form, the sequence is TGTGCCAGCAGTGACAGGCAAACTCAAGAGACCCAGTACTTC.